This T cell receptor beta chain was observed in a study of cytomegalovirus exposure and HLA in healthy donors. The study, taken as a whole, reports: The analysis excluded some indistinguishable V segments, including TRBV6-2 and TRBV6-3. A later analysis found that most CMV-associated TCR beta chains appeared HLA-restricted.

Germline CDR1 is MNHNY and CDR2 is SVGAGI (reference sequence). The germline V and J ends were trimmed by 0 bases and 2 bases, with 10 bases remaining between them. The CDR3 is made up of 15 amino acids. Amplification used 60 Vbeta primers and 13 Jbeta primers. Libraries were prepared by immunoSEQ multiplex PCR; TCRdb keeps only in-frame clonotypes and omits some of them. The table shows some 38,000 clones, with 60% to 70% occurring only once. This clone has more than one count but fewer than ten. Its antigen is not known. The receptor was derived from a man aged 35 to 55 in good health and CMV-seronegative. This chain uses TRBV6-6 with TRBJ1-1; perhaps TRBD1 as D (5 bases). Sequencing used PBMCs. The CDR3, as DNA: TGTGCCAGCAGTTACTCGGGGCGCCGTAACACTGAAGCTTTCTTT. Its translation: CASSYSGRRNTEAFF.